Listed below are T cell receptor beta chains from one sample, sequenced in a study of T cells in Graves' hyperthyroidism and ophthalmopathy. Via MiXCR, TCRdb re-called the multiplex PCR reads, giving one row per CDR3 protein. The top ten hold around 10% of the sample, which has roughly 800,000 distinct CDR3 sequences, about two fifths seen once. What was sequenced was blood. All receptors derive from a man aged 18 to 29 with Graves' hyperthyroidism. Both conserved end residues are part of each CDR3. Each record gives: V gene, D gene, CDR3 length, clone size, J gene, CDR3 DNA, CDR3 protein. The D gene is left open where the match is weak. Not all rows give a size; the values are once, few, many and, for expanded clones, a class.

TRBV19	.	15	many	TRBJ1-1	TGTGCCAGTAGTATCGGGCTAGGGGGAGACACTGAAGCTTTCTTT	CASSIGLGGDTEAFF
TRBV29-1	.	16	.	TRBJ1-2	TGCAGCGTTGTTCGGCAGGATAGTGACGGGACTTATGGCTACACCTTC	CSVVRQDSDGTYGYTF
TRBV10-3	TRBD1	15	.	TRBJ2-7	TGTGCCAGCAGTTCCCGACAGGGGGGAGTCTACGAGCAGTACTTC	CASSSRQGGVYEQYF
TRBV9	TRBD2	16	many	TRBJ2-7	TGTGCCAGCAGCGCCACAGCGGGAGGCCGTCCCTACGAGCAGTACTTC	CASSATAGGRPYEQYF
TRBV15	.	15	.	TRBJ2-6	TGTGCCACCAGCAGTGGCTACTCTGGGGCCAACGTCCTGACTTTC	CATSSGYSGANVLTF
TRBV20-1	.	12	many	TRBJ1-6	TGCAGTGCTAGTCCATTGAATTCACCCCTCCACTTT	CSASPLNSPLHF
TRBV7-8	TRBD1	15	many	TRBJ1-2	TGTGCCACGGCGGCCCCGGACAGGAAGGACTATGGCTACACCTTC	CATAAPDRKDYGYTF
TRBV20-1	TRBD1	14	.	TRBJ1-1	TGCAGTGCGCAAAGACAGGGAAGAGGCACTGAAGCTTTCTTT	CSAQRQGRGTEAFF
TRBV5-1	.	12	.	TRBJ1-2	TGCGCCAGCAGCTTGGTTGTACAAGGCTACACCTTC	CASSLVVQGYTF
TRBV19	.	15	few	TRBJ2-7	TGTGCCAGTAGTATGGTGTCAGCACCGTTCCACGAGCAGTACTTC	CASSMVSAPFHEQYF
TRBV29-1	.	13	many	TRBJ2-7	TGCAGCGCCCACGGGGGGCAGTTCTACGAGCAGTACTTC	CSAHGGQFYEQYF
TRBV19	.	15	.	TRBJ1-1	TGTGCCAGTAGTATAATGGAACGGTTGAACACTGAAGCTTTCTTT	CASSIMERLNTEAFF
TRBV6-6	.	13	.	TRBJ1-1	TGTGCCAGCAGTGAATGGGCATATGTTGAAGCTTTCTTT	CASSEWAYVEAFF
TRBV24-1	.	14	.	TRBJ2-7	TGTGCCACGCTCCTTTTGTCGCCGTCCTGCGAGCAGTACTTC	CATLLLSPSCEQYF
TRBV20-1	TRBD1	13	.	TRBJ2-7	TGCAGTGCCCCCTACAGGGGTGGAAACGAGCAGTACTTC	CSAPYRGGNEQYF
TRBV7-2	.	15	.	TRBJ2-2	TGTGCCAGCGTATCCCGGTGGGGGAACACCGGGGAGCTGTTTTTT	CASVSRWGNTGELFF
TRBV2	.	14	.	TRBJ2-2	TGTGCCAGCAGTATAGGACCGTTTCTGGGGGAGCTGTTTTTT	CASSIGPFLGELFF
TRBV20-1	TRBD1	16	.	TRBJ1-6	TGCAGTGCCTTAATAGGGACAGGGGTAGGAGGATCACCCCTCCACTTT	CSALIGTGVGGSPLHF
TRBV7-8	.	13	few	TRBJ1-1	TGTGCCAGCAGCTTTCCTGCGCTCAGGGAAGCTTTCTTT	CASSFPALREAFF
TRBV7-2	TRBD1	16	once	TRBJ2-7	TGTGCCAGCAGCTTATCTCAGACAGGGAGCGCCTACGAGCAGTACTTC	CASSLSQTGSAYEQYF
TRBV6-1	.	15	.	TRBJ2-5	TGTGCCAGCAGTGAAATGAGGGACCTCCAAGAGACCCAGTACTTC	CASSEMRDLQETQYF
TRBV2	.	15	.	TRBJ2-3	TGTGCCAGCAGTGCCGACGGGGGTGGAACAAATACGCAGTATTTT	CASSADGGGTNTQYF
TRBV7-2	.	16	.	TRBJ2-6	TGTGCCAGCAGTCAAACGCCTGTCACTGGGGCCAACGTCCAGACTTTC	CASSQTPVTGANVQTF
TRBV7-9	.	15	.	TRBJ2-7	TGTGCCAGCAGGATAACCGGGACGGCGGGCTACGAGCAGTACTTC	CASRITGTAGYEQYF
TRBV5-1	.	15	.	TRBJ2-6	TGCGCCAGCGGTAGAGCACCCCCTGGGGCCAACGTCCTGACTTTC	CASGRAPPGANVLTF
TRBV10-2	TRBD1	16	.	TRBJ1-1	TGCGCCAGCAGTGAGGGCCCCGGGACAGGGAACACTGAAGCTTTCTTT	CASSEGPGTGNTEAFF
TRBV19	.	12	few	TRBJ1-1	TGTGCCAGTAGTAAATTGAACACTGAAGCTTTCTTT	CASSKLNTEAFF
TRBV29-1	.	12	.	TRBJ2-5	TGCAGCGTTGAAGGGCTTGAAGAGACCCAGTACTTC	CSVEGLEETQYF
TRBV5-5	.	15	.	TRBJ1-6	TGTGCCAGCAGCCAACGTCCCGACGGCAATTCACCCCTCCACTTT	CASSQRPDGNSPLHF
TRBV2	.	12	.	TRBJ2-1	TGTGCCAGCAGTTACAACTCCTACGAGCAGTTCTTC	CASSYNSYEQFF
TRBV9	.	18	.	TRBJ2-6	TGTGCCAGCAGCCAAGTTCCAGGACAGATCTCTGGGGCCAACGTCCTGACTTTC	CASSQVPGQISGANVLTF
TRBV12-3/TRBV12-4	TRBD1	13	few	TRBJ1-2	TGTGCCAGCAGTTTCGGGACAGAGTATGGCTACACCTTC	CASSFGTEYGYTF
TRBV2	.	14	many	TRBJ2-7	TGTGCCAGCAGTGCTGGACTGGCTCCCTACGAGCAGTACTTC	CASSAGLAPYEQYF
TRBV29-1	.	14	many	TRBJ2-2	TGCAGCGTTGAAGATGGACAGCTAACCGGGGAGCTGTTTTTT	CSVEDGQLTGELFF
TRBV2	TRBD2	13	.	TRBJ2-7	TGTGCCAGCAGCCGGACTAGCCGGAGCGAGCAGTACTTC	CASSRTSRSEQYF
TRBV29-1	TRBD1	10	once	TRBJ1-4	TGCAGCGTACCCGACAGGGAACTGTTTTTT	CSVPDRELFF
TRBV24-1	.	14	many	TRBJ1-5	TGTGCCACCAGTGATTTGGACAATATTCAGCCCCAGCATTTT	CATSDLDNIQPQHF
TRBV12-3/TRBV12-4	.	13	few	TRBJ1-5	TGTGCCAGCAGTTTCGGAGGGTCGCAGCCCCAGCATTTT	CASSFGGSQPQHF
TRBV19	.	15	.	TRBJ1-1	TGTGCCAGTAGTGTTCACAGGGAAATGAACACTGAAGCTTTCTTT	CASSVHREMNTEAFF
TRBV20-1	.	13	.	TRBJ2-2	TGCAGTGCTAGAGATCGGGCCACCGGGGAGCTGTTTTTT	CSARDRATGELFF
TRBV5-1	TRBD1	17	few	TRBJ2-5	TGCGCCAGCAGCTTGGGCACCGACAGGGGAGTTTTAGAGACCCAGTACTTC	CASSLGTDRGVLETQYF
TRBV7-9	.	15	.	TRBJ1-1	TGTGCCAGCAGCTTATCAGCCGAGATGAGGACTGAAGCTTTCTTT	CASSLSAEMRTEAFF
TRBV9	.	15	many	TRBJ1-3	TGTGCCAGCAGCGTAGATGGTAACTCTGGAAACACCATATATTTT	CASSVDGNSGNTIYF
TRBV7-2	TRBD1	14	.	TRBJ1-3	TGTGCCAGTAACTCAGGGGGGCCTGGAAACACCATATATTTT	CASNSGGPGNTIYF
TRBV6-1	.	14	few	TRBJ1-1	TGTGCCAGCAGTGAACCGGACAGGAACACTGAAGCTTTCTTT	CASSEPDRNTEAFF
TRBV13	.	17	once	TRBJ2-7	TGTGCCAGCAGCTTAGAAGGATCGGACCCTCGGGCCTACGAGCAGTACTTC	CASSLEGSDPRAYEQYF
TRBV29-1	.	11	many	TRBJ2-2	TGCAGCGTTGTAGGGGACGGGGAGCTGTTTTTT	CSVVGDGELFF
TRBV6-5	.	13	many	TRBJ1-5	TGTGCCAGCAGTTATCGGGGGGGACAGCCCCAGCATTTT	CASSYRGGQPQHF
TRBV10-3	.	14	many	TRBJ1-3	TGTGCCTCAGGTCTGGCGGCCTCTGGAAACACCATATATTTT	CASGLAASGNTIYF
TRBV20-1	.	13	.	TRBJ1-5	TGCAGTGCTAGAGATTTAGGGACTCAGCCCCAGCATTTT	CSARDLGTQPQHF
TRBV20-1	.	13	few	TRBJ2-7	TGCAGTGCTAGACGAGGGAGCGGAGGCGAGCAGTACTTC	CSARRGSGGEQYF
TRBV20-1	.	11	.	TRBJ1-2	TGCAGTGCTAGGCAAGACGGTGGCTACACCTTC	CSARQDGGYTF
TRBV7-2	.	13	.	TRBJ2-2	TGTGCCAGCAGCTTAGTATGGGGCTGGGAGCTGTTTTTT	CASSLVWGWELFF
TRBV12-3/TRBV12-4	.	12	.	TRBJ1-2	TGTGCCAGCAGCATCGAGGGGGATGGCTACACCTTC	CASSIEGDGYTF
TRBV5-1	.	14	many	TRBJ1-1	TGTGCCAGCAGCTTAGAGCAGGGACTCACTGAAGCTTTCTTT	CASSLEQGLTEAFF
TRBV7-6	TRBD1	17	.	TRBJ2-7	TGTGCCAGCAGTCCTCTACTACCGGGACAGATCTCCTACGAGCAGTACTTC	CASSPLLPGQISYEQYF
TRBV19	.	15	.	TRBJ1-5	TGTGCCTGGAGTGTTGCCAGGTTCAGCAATCAGCCCCAGCATTTT	CAWSVARFSNQPQHF
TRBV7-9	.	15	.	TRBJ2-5	TGTGCCAGCAGCCAAGAGGGAAGGGGTCGAGAGACCCAGTACTTC	CASSQEGRGRETQYF
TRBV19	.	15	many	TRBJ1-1	TGTGCCAGTGCTAGAGGTCGGGGGCAGAACACTGAAGCTTTCTTT	CASARGRGQNTEAFF
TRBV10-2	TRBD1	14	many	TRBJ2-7	TGCGCCAGCAGTGAGTGGACAGGGACCTACGAGCAGTACTTC	CASSEWTGTYEQYF